This is a list of T cell receptor beta chains from one sample in a study of Graves' ophthalmopathy and Graves' hyperthyroidism. One entry per CDR3 protein results from TCRdb running MiXCR on the multiplex PCR reads. This repertoire shows 650,000 to 900,000 distinct CDR3 sequences, 40% found once; its top ten account for approximately 43%. The sample taken for sequencing was peripheral blood. These receptors all come from an adult man with Graves' ophthalmopathy. CDR3s include the opening cysteine and the closing phenylalanine or tryptophan. D genes are given only for firm matches. Clone size is given for some rows only: seen once, a few or many times, or a class if the clone is expanded.

J gene	D gene	clone size	V gene	CDR3 DNA	CDR3 protein
TRBJ2-7	TRBD2	many	TRBV2	TGTGCCACCAAAGGACTAGCGAATACCTACGAGCAGTACTTC	CATKGLANTYEQYF
TRBJ2-5	TRBD2	NA	TRBV6-5	TGTGCCAGCAGTTACTCACGCGGGGGGACCTTCGAGACCCAGTACTTC	CASSYSRGGTFETQYF
TRBJ2-7	NA	NA	TRBV7-9	TGTGCCAGCAACAAAGGGGGGTTTGAGGTGAACTTC	CASNKGGFEVNF
TRBJ1-4	TRBD1	NA	TRBV19	TGTGCCAGTAGTCCATTTGGGACAGTTAATGAAAAACTGTTTTTT	CASSPFGTVNEKLFF
TRBJ2-2	TRBD1	NA	TRBV25-1	TGTGCCAGCACCCGACTTGGACAGGGCGGCACCGGGGAGCTGTTTTTT	CASTRLGQGGTGELFF
TRBJ2-7	TRBD1	few	TRBV29-1	TGCAGCGTTGACTTTTCGGGACAGGGGTTTAACGAGCAGTACTTC	CSVDFSGQGFNEQYF
TRBJ1-5	TRBD1	few	TRBV4-2	TGTGCCAGCAGGTCAGGGGGGGATCAGCCCCAGCATTTT	CASRSGGDQPQHF
TRBJ1-4	NA	NA	TRBV2	TGTGCCAGCAGTGGGTCGGGACTACAAGTAGAAAAACTGTTTTTT	CASSGSGLQVEKLFF
TRBJ2-7	NA	many	TRBV7-2	TGTGCCAGCAGCTTATCCCGAACCTCCTACGAGCAGTACTTC	CASSLSRTSYEQYF
TRBJ2-1	TRBD2	NA	TRBV7-1	TGTGCCAGCAGCGCACTACTAGCGGGAGCTAGCTACAATGAGCAGTTCTTC	CASSALLAGASYNEQFF
TRBJ2-5	TRBD2	many	TRBV10-3	TGTGCCATCAGTGAGTTGGGTATAGCGGGGTTTGAGACCCAGTACTTC	CAISELGIAGFETQYF
TRBJ2-2	TRBD2	NA	TRBV7-9	TGTGCCAGCACTGGACTAGCGGGAGATACCGGGGAGCTGTTTTTT	CASTGLAGDTGELFF
TRBJ1-4	TRBD1	few	TRBV7-9	TGTGCCAGCAGCTTAACAGGGGACTCTGGAAAACTGTTTTTT	CASSLTGDSGKLFF
TRBJ1-1	NA	NA	TRBV25-1	TGTGCCAGCTCCCGGGGGGAACAGGAAGCTTTCTTT	CASSRGEQEAFF
TRBJ1-5	NA	many	TRBV20-1	TGCAGTGCTAGAGTCGCCACAGGAGGTTGGAATCAGCCCCAGCATTTT	CSARVATGGWNQPQHF
TRBJ2-2	NA	NA	TRBV29-1	TGCAGTGCAACAGGCGGCCCGAACACCGGGGAGCTGTTTTTT	CSATGGPNTGELFF
TRBJ1-1	TRBD1	NA	TRBV9	TGTGCCAGCAGGCCTCCGACAGGGGAGAACACTGGAGCTTTCTTT	CASRPPTGENTGAFF
TRBJ1-2	TRBD1	NA	TRBV10-3	TGTGCCATCAGTGAGTTGGACAGGGCCAATGGCTACACCTTC	CAISELDRANGYTF
TRBJ1-5	NA	many	TRBV7-9	TGTGCCAGCAGCCCTATGGATCAGCCCCAGCATTTT	CASSPMDQPQHF
TRBJ2-5	NA	few	TRBV19	TGTGCCAGTAGTATAGGAACAGGACACGGACAAGAGACCCAGTACTTC	CASSIGTGHGQETQYF
TRBJ2-5	TRBD1	NA	TRBV5-1	TGCGCCAGCAGCCCCCGGGACAGGGCTGAGACCCAGTACTTC	CASSPRDRAETQYF
TRBJ2-2	NA	few	TRBV7-9	TGTGCCAGCAGCTTAGGCGGCGGGTCCTGGCTGTTTTTT	CASSLGGGSWLFF
TRBJ2-7	TRBD2	few	TRBV20-1	TGCAGTGCTAGAGTGGCGGGAGCCTACGAGCAGTACTTC	CSARVAGAYEQYF
TRBJ2-5	TRBD2	NA	TRBV5-1	TGTGCCAACAGCTTAGCGGGGGGGCCGGAGACCCAGTACTTC	CANSLAGGPETQYF
TRBJ1-2	TRBD1	many	TRBV9	TGTGCCAGCAGCGTAGACAGGGGTGGCTACACCTTC	CASSVDRGGYTF
TRBJ1-4	NA	NA	TRBV6-2/TRBV6-3	TGTGCCAGCAGTTACGGTGGGATGGACAAGCTCAGAGGTACTAATGAAAAACTGTTTTTT	CASSYGGMDKLRGTNEKLFF
TRBJ2-5	NA	NA	TRBV15	TGTGCCACCAGGACCCCGGCGGAAGAGACCCAGTACTTC	CATRTPAEETQYF
TRBJ2-7	NA	NA	TRBV2	TGTGCCAGCAGTAGGGGCTCAAAACGGGGCGAGCAGTACTTC	CASSRGSKRGEQYF
TRBJ1-2	NA	many	TRBV25-1	TGTGCCAGCAGGAACCAATGGGGGGGCTACACCTTC	CASRNQWGGYTF
TRBJ2-3	TRBD2	NA	TRBV7-3	TGTGCCAGCAGCCCTCAACCAACAACGGGACTAGCGGGAGTAGGGGGAAATACGCAGTATTTT	CASSPQPTTGLAGVGGNTQYF
TRBJ1-4	NA	NA	TRBV2	TGTGCCAGCAGTTTTCAGGGACCTAATGAAAAACTGTTTTTT	CASSFQGPNEKLFF
TRBJ1-1	NA	few	TRBV5-1	TGCGCCAGCAGCTTGGAAGGGGCGGATGAAGCTTTCTTT	CASSLEGADEAFF
TRBJ1-4	TRBD1	many	TRBV15	TGTGCCACCAGCATCTACAGGGGCGGAAAACTGTTTTTT	CATSIYRGGKLFF
TRBJ1-5	NA	NA	TRBV7-8	TGTGCCAACAGCTTAGTGTCAGGGGACAATCAGCCCCAGCATTTT	CANSLVSGDNQPQHF
TRBJ2-7	TRBD2	NA	TRBV4-1	TGCGCCAGCAGCCAAGAAGGTAGCGGGGGCTACGAGCAGTACTTC	CASSQEGSGGYEQYF
TRBJ2-5	NA	few	TRBV6-1	TGTGCCAACTCCCGCACAGAGCAAGAGACCCAGTACTTC	CANSRTEQETQYF
TRBJ2-7	NA	many	TRBV5-8	TGTGCCAGCAGCTCCGGCCGTCGGGAGCAGTACTTC	CASSSGRREQYF
TRBJ1-2	NA	NA	TRBV2	TGTGCCAGCAGTTACTCGGGCAGCTATGGCTACACCTTC	CASSYSGSYGYTF
TRBJ2-2	TRBD1	NA	TRBV7-9	TGTGCCAGCAGCCATCGGGACAGCGGGGAGCTGTTTTTT	CASSHRDSGELFF
TRBJ2-2	NA	NA	TRBV12-3/TRBV12-4	TGTGCCAGCGGTCCTAAGGGCGGGTCAAACACCGGGGAGCTGTTTTTT	CASGPKGGSNTGELFF
TRBJ2-6	NA	NA	TRBV7-9	TGTGCCAGCAGCTTAACAAGCGTCCACTCTGGGGCCAACGTCCTGACTTTC	CASSLTSVHSGANVLTF
TRBJ1-6	NA	NA	TRBV9	TGTGCCAGCAGCGGGACCCCCAGTTCACCCCTCCACTTT	CASSGTPSSPLHF
TRBJ2-6	NA	NA	TRBV7-6	TGTGCCAGCAGCGAGGGGCCCAACGTCCTGACTTTC	CASSEGPNVLTF
TRBJ1-1	NA	NA	TRBV15	TGTGCCACCAGCAGGACCCCGTCGGAGGCTGAAGCTTTCTTT	CATSRTPSEAEAFF
TRBJ2-2	NA	few	TRBV7-9	TGTGCCAGCAGCTCGGAGATGAACACCGGGGAGCTGTTTTTT	CASSSEMNTGELFF
TRBJ1-1	TRBD1	NA	TRBV11-2	TGTGCCAGCAGCGGCCGGGACAGGGGTGAAGCTTTCTTT	CASSGRDRGEAFF